This T cell receptor (beta chain) was retrieved from a study of OX40 agonist ivuxolimab in advanced cancers. Describing the broader study: Ivuxolimab, which targeted the costimulatory receptor OX40 (CD134), was an agonistic, fully human IgG2 monoclonal antibody. Intravenous ivuxolimab was administered to patients every 2 weeks at six dose levels: 0.01, 0.1, 0.3, 1.5, 3 and 10 mg/kg. Among the roughly 50 dose-escalation patients, 19 had hepatocellular carcinoma, 15 melanoma, 9 renal cell carcinoma and 9 head and neck cancer. In the dose-escalation cohort, more than 75% of patients were male, and the mean age was approximately 60 years, with a range of roughly 20 to 80. Patients were allowed to have had prior anti-PD-1, anti-PD-L1 or anti-CTLA-4 therapy, and around 41% of the dose-escalation patients had previously received checkpoint inhibitors. Partial responses were achieved by three dose-escalation patients, of whom one had hepatocellular carcinoma and two had cutaneous melanoma. The point of sequencing TCRbeta in the periphery was to test whether ivuxolimab changed TCR sequence diversity and drove clonal T-cell expansion. The monotherapy dose-escalation portion (N ≈ 57 patients) of the phase I ivuxolimab trial is reported in the paper. What the study reported, not specific to this receptor: Partial responders in the 0.1-3.0 mg/kg groups had among the lowest normalized peripheral clonal expansion, especially among CD8+ T cells. The antigen specificity of the clonally expanded peripheral T cells was not determined. Low levels of normalized T-cell clonal expansion were also seen in some patients who did not respond. After ivuxolimab, CD8+ T cells had more expanded clones than CD4+ T cells on average. At doses from 0.1 to 3.0 mg/kg, clonal expansion was seen in both CD4+ and CD8+ blood T cells between baseline and week 6.

Patients with a history of autoimmune disease or receiving systemic immunosuppression were excluded from the trial. Peripheral blood for TCR sequencing was drawn from every dose cohort at baseline, at cycle 4 day 1 and at cycle 7 day 1. The samples were drawn from a first-in-human, open-label, multicenter phase I dose-escalation trial of ivuxolimab. Adults with locally advanced or metastatic melanoma, renal cell carcinoma, hepatocellular carcinoma or head and neck squamous cell carcinoma were enrolled in the trial. Before TCR sequencing, CD4+ T cells and CD8+ T cells were sorted from peripheral blood as separate populations. Via the germline V gene (reference sequence), CDR1 is MNHEY and CDR2 SMNVEV. V and J lose 0 bases and 2 bases, and a span of 14 bases separates them. Inclusive of the bounding cysteine and phenylalanine, the CDR3 is 16 residues long. The kept DNA is CDR3 alone, 48 bases in frame from the first base.

As concerns this clone: Its antigen remains undetermined. Within one base of it there is no much larger clone, and no base qualities were kept.

Genomic DNA was isolated from the sorted cells so that the TCRbeta CDR3 region could be sequenced. The immunoSEQ Assay was used to sequence the TCRbeta CDR3 regions. The clones in this table, taken by TCRdb from immuneACCESS, are in-frame only. Not every clone is retained; where verified, under half of the shortfall comes from an unresolved V gene, and the cause of the rest is unknown. The sample table holds about 57,000 clones, of which 75% to 85% were seen once. 3% to 3.5% of the sample is held by the ten biggest clonotypes. The sequence was obtained from an adult with an advanced solid tumor such as melanoma, head and neck, liver or kidney cancer. The source was CD4+ or CD8+ T cells sorted from blood, collected in a trial of the OX40 agonist ivuxolimab. In this chain, TRBV27 is recombined with TRBJ2-7; the D gene is possibly TRBD2, with 5 bases matching. The bases are TGTGCCAGCAGTTTATCGTCGGGAAGGAACGCCTACGAGCAGTACTTC. Translation gives CASSLSSGRNAYEQYF.